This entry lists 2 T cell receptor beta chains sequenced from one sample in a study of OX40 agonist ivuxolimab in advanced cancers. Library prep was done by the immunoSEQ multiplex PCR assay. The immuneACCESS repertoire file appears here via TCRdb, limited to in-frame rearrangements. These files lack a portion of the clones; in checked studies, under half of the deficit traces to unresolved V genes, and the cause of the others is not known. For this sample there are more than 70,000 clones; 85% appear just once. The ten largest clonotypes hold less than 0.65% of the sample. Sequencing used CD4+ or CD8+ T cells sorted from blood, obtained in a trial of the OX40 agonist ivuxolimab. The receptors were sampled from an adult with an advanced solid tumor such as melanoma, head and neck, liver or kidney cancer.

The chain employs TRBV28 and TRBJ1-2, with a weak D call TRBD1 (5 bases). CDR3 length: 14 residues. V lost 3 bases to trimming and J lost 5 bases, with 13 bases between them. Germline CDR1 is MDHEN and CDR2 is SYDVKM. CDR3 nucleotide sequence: TGTGCCAGCAGTTTTGGTGGCTCAGGGTATGGCTACACCTTC. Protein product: CASSFGGSGYGYTF.

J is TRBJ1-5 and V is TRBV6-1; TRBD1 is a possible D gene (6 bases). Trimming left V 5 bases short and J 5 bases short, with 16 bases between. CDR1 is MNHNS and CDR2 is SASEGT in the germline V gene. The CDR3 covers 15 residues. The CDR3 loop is CASSITGGSHQPQHF. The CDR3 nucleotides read TGTGCCAGCAGTATTACGGGGGGCAGTCATCAGCCCCAGCATTTT.